This T cell receptor beta chain is from a study of radiotherapy plus CTLA-4 blockade in lung cancer. Profiled with immunoSEQ multiplex PCR; TCRdb holds only in-frame clones, not every one. The sample comprises 45,000 to 55,000 clones, about 88% of which are singletons, and less than 9% rests with the top ten. Trimming cost V 1 base and J 6 bases; bases outside gene matches: 8. Germline V gives CDR1 SGHTA, CDR2 FQGNSA. The CDR3 covers 16 residues. The chain has TRBV7-2 and TRBJ2-3; 9 bases agree with TRBD2. This receptor was obtained from a human donor with non-small cell lung cancer whose response to radiotherapy plus ipilimumab could not be evaluated. Source: peripheral blood, taken from a patient treated with radiotherapy plus ipilimumab. The CDR3 sequence is CASSLVSGSWLDTQYF. Here the CDR3 DNA reads TGTGCCAGCAGCTTAGTTAGCGGGAGCTGGTTGGATACGCAGTATTTT.